This entry describes one T cell receptor beta chain. V shed 7 bases, J shed 5 bases, and the junction held 12 bases outside the gene matches. Germline V CDR1 and CDR2: LNHDA, SQIVND (reference sequence). This CDR3 is 15 amino acids long. The source of the sample is a study of blood T cell repertoires in COVID-19. About the study: Samples of COVID-19 (acute and convalescent) were obtained from the United States, Italy and Spain. PBMCs, B-cell-depleted T cells, or T cells were the source of the cDNA or gDNA that made up the material.

In the study's own analysis: Estimated nucleated cell counts came from reference gene primer amplification. TCRdb's table, derived via immunoSEQ multiplex PCR, lists solely in-frame clones and lacks some. V and J calls and clone size follow that table, whereas D and trimming were derived from the DNA. The table has 72,000 or so clones, about 81% seen once. V and J are TRBV19 and TRBJ2-7, with TRBD1 matching over 9 bases. The source material was peripheral blood. The receptor was derived from a human donor in a cohort sampled during active COVID-19. CDR3 coding DNA: TGTGCCAGTACCTCGTCTGGGACAGGGACCCACGAGCAGTACTTC. Its protein is CASTSSGTGTHEQYF.